Below, one TCR beta chain is given with its context. Antigen specificity is unknown. This sample is part of a study of cytomegalovirus exposure and HLA in healthy donors. General study results and limits: Clonal expansion was found to be greater in HLA-associated TCR beta chains than in equally common others in a later analysis. Highly shared sequence variants in one cluster were likely a sequencing artifact. Beyond CMV serostatus, there was no information to go on about immune exposure.

The study sampled nominally healthy donors, though unrecorded immune exposures were likely. The PCR was carried out with 60 Vbeta primers and 13 Jbeta primers. Here immunoSEQ multiplex PCR was the method, and the copy in TCRdb shows in-frame clones only, minus some. This table has under 150,000 clones, around 77% appearing once. This CDR3 comprises 16 residues. Germline V CDR1 and CDR2: MNHNS, SASEGT. J gave up 0 bases and V 4 bases, and 6 bases lay outside the gene matches. The chain employs TRBV6-1 and TRBJ2-1, with 7 bases aligning to TRBD1. The sequencing input was PBMCs. The sequence derives from a woman under 40 in good health and CMV-seropositive. The CDR3 region has the DNA TGTGCCAGCAGTGCCCGACAGGGAAGCTCCTACAATGAGCAGTTCTTC. Translating it yields CASSARQGSSYNEQFF.